Detailed here is one T cell receptor (beta chain). The record originates from a study of cytomegalovirus exposure and HLA in healthy donors. Profiling relied on immunoSEQ multiplex PCR, and the TCRdb table lists in-frame clones only, not all of them. The table has 150,000 or so clones, 84% seen once; the top ten hold 9.5% to 13%. This clonotype was obtained from a man aged 30 to 45 in good health and CMV-seropositive. Source material: PBMCs.

CDR3 DNA: TGTGCCAGCAGCTTGGAGGGGGCCTACACCGGGGAGCTGTTTTTT. The encoded protein is CASSLEGAYTGELFF. The chain links TRBV5-4 to TRBJ2-2, with 7 bases that match TRBD1. Germline trimming cut 0 bases from V and 3 bases from J; bases unmatched to any gene: 2. The germline V gene encodes CDR1 SGHNT and CDR2 YYREEE (reference sequence). The CDR3 has 15 amino acids.